This TCR beta chain was obtained from a study of CD4+ T cells in melanoma. V shed 5 bases, J shed 4 bases, and the junction held 8 bases outside the gene matches. The CDR3 has 15 amino acids. Germline V CDR1 and CDR2: SGHTA, FQGNSA. Study-wide points: Reportedly, melanoma neoantigen-specific CD4+ T cells showed varied differentiation states. A reported correlation linked neoantigen-specific CD4+ T cells to CD8+, macrophage and B cell function.

Here immunoSEQ multiplex PCR was the method, and the copy in TCRdb shows in-frame clones only, minus some. The repertoire holds 7,500 to 9,500 clones, around 71% seen once, with 16% in the top ten. Remarks on this clone: Its antigen is currently unknown.

The chain couples TRBV7-2 to TRBJ2-1, with 7 bases that match TRBD2. Sequences were obtained from cells from a culture (not recorded whether cultured in vitro). The sequence was obtained from a human donor with melanoma. This CDR3 is CASSTFSGPYNEQFF. CDR3 DNA sequence: TGTGCCAGCAGCACCTTTAGCGGGCCATACAATGAGCAGTTCTTC.